Listed below are T cell receptor beta chains from one sample, sequenced in a study of blood T cell repertoires in COVID-19. TCRdb's copy holds only in-frame clones and misses some; the assay was immunoSEQ multiplex PCR. The sample lists 250,000 or so clones, approximately 85% seen once, with just over 6.5% in the top ten. The sample taken for sequencing was PBMCs or T cells enriched from blood (not recorded which). Receptors were obtained from a woman in her forties or fifties who had been exposed to COVID-19. CDR3s include the opening cysteine and the closing phenylalanine or tryptophan. A D gene is named only where the DNA matches it firmly. Rows may omit the clone size; those that give it use once, few, many or a size class.

J	D	length	V	size	DNA	CDR3
TRBJ1-6	TRBD1	15	TRBV28	NA	TGTGCCAGCAGCCCCACAGGGGGCAGGGATTCACCCCTCCACTTT	CASSPTGGRDSPLHF
TRBJ2-1	TRBD2	13	TRBV29-1	few	TGCAGCGTTCGGAGCGGGGGTCGTAATGAGCAGTTCTTC	CSVRSGGRNEQFF
TRBJ1-5	TRBD1	14	TRBV28	once	TGTGCCAGCAGTAGGCCAGGGGGCACTCAGCCCCAGCATTTT	CASSRPGGTQPQHF
TRBJ2-7	TRBD2	15	TRBV4-3	once	TGCGCCAGCAGCCAAGAATCCCGGGGGGGGTACGAGCAGTACTTC	CASSQESRGGYEQYF
TRBJ2-3	TRBD2	14	TRBV7-8	once	TGTGCCAGCAGCTTAGCGCGGGGGGCGGGAGCGCAGTATTTT	CASSLARGAGAQYF
TRBJ2-2	TRBD1	14	TRBV3-1/TRBV3-2	NA	TGTGCCAGCAGCCAGACAGGGAAAACCGGGGAGCTGTTTTTT	CASSQTGKTGELFF
TRBJ1-1	NA	14	TRBV5-4	NA	TGTGCCAGCAGCTTGGCAGGGGTGTTGACTGAAGCTTTCTTT	CASSLAGVLTEAFF
TRBJ1-2	NA	12	TRBV6-5	NA	TGTGCCAGCAGTCCAGGGCCTTATGGCTACACCTTC	CASSPGPYGYTF
TRBJ1-1	NA	13	TRBV18	NA	TGTGCCAGCTCAGGTCAGTCGAACACTGAAGCTTTCTTT	CASSGQSNTEAFF
TRBJ2-2	NA	16	TRBV7-3	NA	TGTGCCAGCAGCGCCCAGGGGGGCGAGCTCACCGGGGAGCTGTTTTTT	CASSAQGGELTGELFF
TRBJ1-2	NA	13	TRBV7-9	NA	TGTGCCAGCAGCTTAGCCGCAGGGAATGGCTACACCTTC	CASSLAAGNGYTF
TRBJ1-1	NA	12	TRBV2	NA	TGTGCCAGCACCGGGGGGGGTAATCGGGCTTTCTTT	CASTGGGNRAFF
TRBJ1-5	TRBD1	15	TRBV5-1	NA	TGCGCCAGCCGGGGAGGGACAGGGCTTAATCAGCCCCAGCATTTT	CASRGGTGLNQPQHF
TRBJ1-2	NA	14	TRBV18	NA	TGTGCCAGCTCACGTGGCACAGCTAACTATGGCTACACCTTC	CASSRGTANYGYTF
TRBJ1-1	TRBD1	14	TRBV30	few	TGTGCCTGGAGGGACAGGGCCGGGTACACTGAAGCTTTCTTT	CAWRDRAGYTEAFF
TRBJ1-2	TRBD1	14	TRBV18	NA	TGTGCCAGCTCACCACCAGGGACAGCAGATGGCTACACCTTC	CASSPPGTADGYTF
TRBJ2-2	NA	13	TRBV7-8	NA	TGTGCCAGCAGCTTAGGGCTCCCCCCGGAGCTGTTTTTT	CASSLGLPPELFF
TRBJ1-6	TRBD1	13	TRBV2	once	TGTGCCATCCTCGGGACAGGGCTTTCACCCCTCCACTTT	CAILGTGLSPLHF
TRBJ1-2	NA	14	TRBV7-8	NA	TGTGCCAGCAGCCAAGACAGCCGCCTCTATGGCTACACCTTC	CASSQDSRLYGYTF
TRBJ1-1	NA	15	TRBV7-9	NA	TGTGCCAGCAGCTTACAACAGCTCATGAACACTGAAGCTTTCTTT	CASSLQQLMNTEAFF
TRBJ1-2	NA	12	TRBV21-1	NA	TGTGCCAGCAGCTTCCCGTCTAGAGGCTACACCTTC	CASSFPSRGYTF
TRBJ1-2	NA	14	TRBV3-1/TRBV3-2	NA	TGTGCCAGCAGCCAATCAAGGGGCTTCTATGGCTACACCTTC	CASSQSRGFYGYTF